This is a list of T cell receptor beta chains from one sample in a study of ipilimumab plus nivolumab after autologous stem cell transplantation. Libraries were prepared by immunoSEQ multiplex PCR; TCRdb keeps only in-frame clonotypes and omits some of them. The data hold about 24,000 clones, with 85% to 90% observed a single time. The input for sequencing was PBMCs, taken in a trial of ipilimumab plus nivolumab as post-transplant consolidation. The receptors shown here come from a male donor with diffuse large B-cell lymphoma. Each CDR3 is given with its conserved first and last residue. The D gene is left open where the match is weak. Clone size is given for some rows only: seen once, a few or many times, or a class if the clone is expanded.

CDR3 DNA	CDR3 protein	clone size	D gene	V gene	J gene
TGTGCCTGGAGGACAGGCCGTGTCTATGGCTACACCTTC	CAWRTGRVYGYTF	once	NA	TRBV30	TRBJ1-2
TGTGCCAGCAGTTCAGGGGGCTCGGAGGCTAATGAAAAACTGTTTTTT	CASSSGGSEANEKLFF	NA	TRBD1	TRBV6-6	TRBJ1-4
TGTGCCAGCAGCAGTGGCCTTGCTCGAAAGACCTATGGCTACACCTTC	CASSSGLARKTYGYTF	NA	NA	TRBV7-4	TRBJ1-2
TGTGCCAGCAGCTTCTTTGACAGGGGGATTCGTGGAGCTTTCTTT	CASSFFDRGIRGAFF	NA	TRBD1	TRBV25-1	TRBJ1-1
TGTGCCAGCACTAACACGGTCACTGAAGCTTTCTTT	CASTNTVTEAFF	NA	NA	TRBV6-5	TRBJ1-1
TGTGCCAGCAGCTTGGATGCGGCCTACGAGCAGTACTTC	CASSLDAAYEQYF	NA	NA	TRBV7-6	TRBJ2-7
TGTGCCAGCAGCTTGAATGTTTTGGATCTCACCCGAAATGGCTACACCTTC	CASSLNVLDLTRNGYTF	NA	NA	TRBV4-2	TRBJ1-2
TGTGCCAGCAGTAGGACAGGGGAGGTAACTGAAGCTTTCTTT	CASSRTGEVTEAFF	once	TRBD1	TRBV6-1	TRBJ1-1
TGTGCCAGCAGCTTTTATAATGAAAAACTGTTTTTT	CASSFYNEKLFF	NA	NA	TRBV7-9	TRBJ1-4
TGTGCCAGCAGTGAGGCTGCTTGGCAGCCCTATGGCTACACCTTC	CASSEAAWQPYGYTF	NA	NA	TRBV6-1	TRBJ1-2
TGTGCCAGCAGCTTGGTCGGGACAGGGGGTCAGGGAGGCAAAAACATTCAGTACTTC	CASSLVGTGGQGGKNIQYF	NA	TRBD1	TRBV5-5	TRBJ2-4
TGCAGCGCCGAGGGGGGGGGCTTAAACCAAGAGACCCAGTACTTC	CSAEGGGLNQETQYF	NA	NA	TRBV29-1	TRBJ2-5
TGTGCCAGCAGCTTAGCAGCGTCACCCCTCCACTTT	CASSLAASPLHF	few	NA	TRBV7-2	TRBJ1-6
TGTGCCAGCACATCGGATAGCAATCAGCCCCAGCATTTT	CASTSDSNQPQHF	NA	NA	TRBV2	TRBJ1-5
TGTGCTAGCAGCTTACTACCCCGAACTAGCGGGGGGGTAAGCACAGATACGCAGTATTTT	CASSLLPRTSGGVSTDTQYF	NA	TRBD2	TRBV7-7	TRBJ2-3
TGTGCCAGCAGCATAAGTTTGGGTAACACTGAAGCTTTCTTT	CASSISLGNTEAFF	NA	NA	TRBV5-4	TRBJ1-1
TGTGCCAGCAGCTTAGAGAATGAGCAGTTCTTC	CASSLENEQFF	few	NA	TRBV7-9	TRBJ2-1
TGTGCCAGCAGCGCCGGGACAGGGGGCCGTGGCAAAAACATTCAGTACTTC	CASSAGTGGRGKNIQYF	NA	TRBD1	TRBV5-5	TRBJ2-4
TGCGCCAGCAGCTTGCAACAGACTGTACCCTATGGCTACACCTTC	CASSLQQTVPYGYTF	NA	NA	TRBV5-1	TRBJ1-2
TGTGCCAGCGCTAGGAGGGGAGGCCCTGAAGCTTTCTTT	CASARRGGPEAFF	NA	NA	TRBV5-6	TRBJ1-1
TGCGCCAGCAGTGAGTCAGGACTAGCGGGAAATGAGCAGTTCTTC	CASSESGLAGNEQFF	NA	TRBD2	TRBV10-2	TRBJ2-1
TGTGCTAGCAGCTTCAGGGCTCGGGAGACCCAGTACTTC	CASSFRARETQYF	few	NA	TRBV7-7	TRBJ2-5
TGCGCCAGCAGCTTGGACCCGACGAACACCGGGGAGCTGTTTTTT	CASSLDPTNTGELFF	NA	NA	TRBV5-1	TRBJ2-2
TGTGCCAGCAGCGCCCGAGAAGGGGACGAGCAGTACTTC	CASSAREGDEQYF	NA	NA	TRBV11-3	TRBJ2-7
TGCAGCGTTGGGGGCTCCCAGGGGACCCCGGGTGTTGGCTACACCTTC	CSVGGSQGTPGVGYTF	NA	NA	TRBV29-1	TRBJ1-2
TGTGCCATCAGTCCCGGGATTGAATCACCCCTCCACTTT	CAISPGIESPLHF	NA	NA	TRBV10-3	TRBJ1-6
TGTGCCAGCAGCTTAGAAGGCGTGGGGGGCGTTATGCAGTATTTT	CASSLEGVGGVMQYF	once	NA	TRBV7-2	TRBJ2-3
TGTGCCAGCAGTACCTCAAGGGGACCCTACAATGAGCAGCTCTTC	CASSTSRGPYNEQLF	NA	NA	TRBV6-5	TRBJ2-1
TGTGCCAGCAGCCAGGGACAAAAGGGTGGCTATGGCTACACCTTC	CASSQGQKGGYGYTF	NA	NA	TRBV5-4	TRBJ1-2
TGTGCCAGCAGTTTTGGGAGGGTCCCCTACGAGCAGTACTTC	CASSFGRVPYEQYF	NA	TRBD2	TRBV6-1	TRBJ2-7
TGTGCCAGTAGTATTTTGAGCGATCAGAGAGATACGCAGTATTTT	CASSILSDQRDTQYF	NA	NA	TRBV19	TRBJ2-3
TGTGCCAGCAGCCCGGGGTCCGGCGTAGGAGAGACCCAGTACTTC	CASSPGSGVGETQYF	NA	NA	TRBV11-2	TRBJ2-5
TGCGCCAGCAGGTACGGGAGCACAGATACGCAGTATTTT	CASRYGSTDTQYF	NA	NA	TRBV10-2	TRBJ2-3
TGTGCCAGCAGCCGACTAGCGGGGGGGGTCGAGGCCCAGTACTTC	CASSRLAGGVEAQYF	NA	TRBD2	TRBV5-4	TRBJ2-5
TGTGCCAGCAGGAAACCGGGCTATGGCTACACCTTC	CASRKPGYGYTF	NA	NA	TRBV6-5	TRBJ1-2
TGTGCCAGCTCAGCACAGAGGTTTAGTGCTGAAGCTTTCTTT	CASSAQRFSAEAFF	once	NA	TRBV18	TRBJ1-1
TGCGCCAGCAGCTTCGGTGGCAGCCTGAACACTGAAGCTTTCTTT	CASSFGGSLNTEAFF	NA	NA	TRBV5-1	TRBJ1-1
TGTGCCAGCAGTTACCCTAAGGCGGGGGGGCGAGGCGAGCAGTACTTC	CASSYPKAGGRGEQYF	NA	TRBD2	TRBV6-6	TRBJ2-7
TGTGCCAGCAGCTCCTCCCGGGGGAGTTTCTTT	CASSSSRGSFF	NA	NA	TRBV5-4	TRBJ1-1
TGTGCCACCCAACCCGGATTCATGTCCAAAAACATTCAGTACTTC	CATQPGFMSKNIQYF	NA	NA	TRBV6-5	TRBJ2-4
TGTGCCAGCACCCGGGACAACTATAGCAATCAGCCCCAGCATTTT	CASTRDNYSNQPQHF	NA	NA	TRBV2	TRBJ1-5
TGTGCCAGCAGTGACCAAGGGACAGATACGCAGTATTTT	CASSDQGTDTQYF	NA	NA	TRBV2	TRBJ2-3
TGTGCCAGCAGCTCTAACCGAGATACGCAGTATTTT	CASSSNRDTQYF	NA	NA	TRBV7-2	TRBJ2-3
TGTGCCAGCAGCCTTTATGGGGATACGCAGTATTTT	CASSLYGDTQYF	NA	NA	TRBV5-6	TRBJ2-3
TGTGCCAGCAGTTACGACAGGGATACCTATGGCTACACCTTC	CASSYDRDTYGYTF	NA	TRBD1	TRBV6-5	TRBJ1-2
TGTGCCAGCAGTAAGGGGTGGCGAGCTTTCTTT	CASSKGWRAFF	NA	NA	TRBV27	TRBJ1-1
TGCGCCAGCAGCTTTAATTCCGGCGGGGGCGGAGAGACCCAGTACTTC	CASSFNSGGGGETQYF	NA	NA	TRBV5-1	TRBJ2-5
TGTGCCAGCAGCTCATTTCAGATGGAGACCCAGTACTTC	CASSSFQMETQYF	NA	NA	TRBV7-2	TRBJ2-5
TGTGCTAGCAGCTTTTCAGGGGGTGAGACCCAGTACTTC	CASSFSGGETQYF	NA	TRBD1	TRBV7-7	TRBJ2-5
TGTGCCAGCAGCTTAGGCCGGGCAGGCTACACCTTC	CASSLGRAGYTF	NA	NA	TRBV7-2	TRBJ1-2
TGTGCCAGTAGTATCTGGACAGGGTTGAACACCGGGGAGCTGTTTTTT	CASSIWTGLNTGELFF	NA	TRBD1	TRBV19	TRBJ2-2